The 17 T cell receptor beta chains below come from one sample, sequenced in a study of blood T cell repertoires in COVID-19. The repertoire was sequenced with immunoSEQ multiplex PCR; TCRdb's copy has only in-frame clones and lacks some. The sample has about 280,000 clones, 89% seen once. Material for sequencing was peripheral blood. These TCRs come from a woman aged 40 to 49 who had recovered from COVID-19.

The J gene is TRBJ2-7, the V gene TRBV4-1; D is perhaps TRBD2 (6 bases). The CDR3 extends over 14 amino acids. V was trimmed by 2 bases and J by 4 bases, leaving 12 bases between them. The germline V gene has CDR1 MGHRA and CDR2 YSYEKL. The CDR3 sequence is CASSQYLAGYEQYF. The CDR3 bases are TGCGCCAGCAGCCAATATCTGGCGGGGTACGAGCAGTACTTC.

Of note for this clone: The same CDR3 can be traced to other DNA sequences in this sample. The V call is TRBV12-3 or TRBV12-4, the J call TRBJ2-7; D remains unclear. The V gene lost 3 bases and the J gene lost 2 bases, with 2 bases spanning the gap. CDR3 size: 11 residues. CDR3 residues: CASSFTYEQYF. DNA for the CDR3: TGTGCCAGCAGTTTCACCTACGAGCAGTACTTC.

Notes on this clone: Other DNA sequences in this sample translate to the same CDR3. This chain connects TRBV5-1 to TRBJ2-1; D ambiguous. The CDR3 loop spans 13 amino acids. Between the trimmed V and J ends, which lost 4 bases and 2 bases, there was a span of 7 bases. The germline gives CDR1 SGHRS, CDR2 YFSETQ. DNA for the CDR3: TGCGCCAGCAGCCTCGACACCTACAATGAGCAGTTCTTC. It codes for CASSLDTYNEQFF.

The CDR3 protein is CASSPGGTSGSPETQYF. The CDR3 DNA follows: TGTGCCAGCAGCCCGGGGGGGACTAGCGGGAGTCCAGAGACCCAGTACTTC. V and J are TRBV7-2 and TRBJ2-5; 14 bases are a match to TRBD2. V trimming: 5 bases; J trimming: 4 bases; junction bases outside the gene matches: 9. CDR1 and CDR2 from the germline V gene are SGHTA and FQGNSA. The CDR3 spans 17 residues.

The V gene is TRBV5-1, the J gene TRBJ2-7; tentatively, D is TRBD2 (5 bases). CDR1 is SGHRS and CDR2 is YFSETQ in the germline V gene. Trimming took 0 bases from V and 3 from J, leaving 13 bases between them. The CDR3 contains 15 residues. CDR3 region: CASSLEVEDFYEQYF. The CDR3 nucleotides read TGCGCCAGCAGCTTGGAAGTAGAGGACTTCTACGAGCAGTACTTC.

The rearrangement uses TRBV6-1 and TRBJ2-1, with 8 nucleotides matching TRBD2. CDR3 length equals 17 residues. The V and J ends lost 3 bases and 3 bases, in that order; junction bases with no gene match: 10. The germline V gene has CDR1 MNHNS and CDR2 SASEGT. The CDR3 coding sequence is TGTGCCAGCAGTGAGAGGTCGGGGCTAGCGGGCTACAATGAGCAGTTCTTC. Translated: CASSERSGLAGYNEQFF.

The chain employs TRBV5-1 and TRBJ1-1, with TRBD1 as a possible D gene (5 bases). V was cut by 2 bases and J by 4 bases, with 24 bases left in between. The CDR3 contains 18 residues. The V gene's germline CDR1 is SGHRS and CDR2 YFSETQ. Written as DNA, the CDR3 is TGCGCCAGCAGCTTCATGGGGCAGGGAAATGAATTGGGCACTGAAGCTTTCTTT. Protein sequence: CASSFMGQGNELGTEAFF.

This chain connects TRBV24-1 to TRBJ2-7; 9 nucleotides agree with TRBD1. Trimming cost V 2 bases and J 2 bases; bases outside gene matches: 6. The CDR3 is 16 amino acids. The germline CDR1 and CDR2 sequences are KGHDR and SFDVKD. CDR3 nucleotides: TGTGCCACCAGTGATTCGGGGACAGGGTCAGCCTACGAGCAGTACTTC. This gives the protein CATSDSGTGSAYEQYF.

The V gene is TRBV24-1, the J gene TRBJ2-3; 9 positions match TRBD2. Germline V gives CDR1 KGHDR, CDR2 SFDVKD. The CDR3 length is 20 residues. V trimming: 8 bases; J trimming: 2 bases; junction bases outside the gene matches: 22. DNA of the CDR3: TGTGCCACCACCTCCCCGGACAGCACCCTAAGCGGGAGGCACACAGATACGCAGTATTTT. This encodes CATTSPDSTLSGRHTDTQYF.

The chain links TRBV30 to TRBJ2-3; 10 nucleotides match TRBD2. Trimming removed 1 base from V and 5 bases from J; junction bases left unmatched: 9. The CDR3 has 16 amino acids. CDR1 is GTSNPN, CDR2 SVGIG, per germline (reference sequence). The DNA for the CDR3 is TGTGCCTGGAGTGGAGCTAGCGGGAGTGTAGGAGATACGCAGTATTTT. Translation: CAWSGASGSVGDTQYF.

The chain is built from TRBV28 and TRBJ1-4; D is perhaps TRBD1 (5 bases). CDR3 size: 15 residues. Germline CDR1 reads MDHEN; CDR2 reads SYDVKM. The germline V and J ends were trimmed by 6 bases and 7 bases, with 18 bases remaining between them. The CDR3 sequence is CASRGETRGSEKLFF. In DNA form, the CDR3 reads TGTGCCAGCAGGGGGGAGACGCGGGGGAGTGAAAAACTGTTTTTT.

The chain employs TRBV11-2 and TRBJ2-2; tentative D call: TRBD2 (6 bases). The CDR3 totals 16 residues. Germline V lookup: CDR1 SGHAT, CDR2 FQNNGV. V shed 1 base and J shed 3 bases, with 12 bases lying between them. The CDR3 DNA reads TGTGCCAGCAGCTTAGTAAATGGCGGGGACACCGGGGAGCTGTTTTTT. This gives the protein CASSLVNGGDTGELFF.

The chain has TRBV10-3 and TRBJ1-2; D may be TRBD1 (6 bases). Germline lookup yields CDR1 ENHRY and CDR2 SYGVKD. This CDR3 is 14 amino acids long. V was cut by 6 bases and J by 2 bases, with 13 bases left in between. CDR3 protein: CAISPDRLNYGYTF. The CDR3 DNA is TGTGCCATCAGCCCCGACAGGCTGAACTATGGCTACACCTTC.

V gene TRBV7-2 combines with J gene TRBJ2-2, with 9 bases aligning to TRBD2. This CDR3 spans 17 amino acids. Trimming cost V 2 bases and J 4 bases; bases outside gene matches: 8. From germline, CDR1 is SGHTA and CDR2 FQGNSA. The CDR3 region is CASSLSPSGVFTGELFF. The CDR3 nucleotides are TGTGCCAGCAGCTTATCCCCTAGCGGGGTTTTCACCGGGGAGCTGTTTTTT.

This clone was detected once. The chain employs TRBV7-9 and TRBJ2-7; D might be TRBD2 (5 bases). Germline CDR1 is SEHNR and CDR2 is FQNEAQ (reference sequence). V shed 5 bases and J shed 3 bases, with 11 bases lying between them. The CDR3 totals 13 residues. In DNA form, the CDR3 reads TGTGCCAGCAGCGCGCGGGCCAACTACGAGCAGTACTTC. This sequence encodes CASSARANYEQYF.

This clone has only a few counts. The chain has TRBV7-8 and TRBJ1-1, with D uncertain. With 6 bases removed from V and 6 bases from J, the gap between germline ends came to 17 bases. Germline CDR1 is SGHVS and CDR2 is FQNEAQ. The CDR3 covers 14 residues. CDR3 DNA sequence: TGTGCCAGCAGTCGAGGTAGACTTAACGCTGAAGCTTTCTTT. Its protein product is CASSRGRLNAEAFF.

The chain links TRBV19 to TRBJ2-7, with D tentatively TRBD2 (6 bases). The germline V gene has CDR1 LNHDA and CDR2 SQIVND (reference sequence). CDR3 length: 14 amino acids. V was cut by 4 bases and J by 7 bases, with 17 bases left in between. The DNA for the CDR3 is TGTGCCAGTAGTACCCGGGACTCCGGGTGGGAGCAGTACTTC. Translation gives CASSTRDSGWEQYF.